This T cell receptor beta chain was sequenced in a study of high-grade serous ovarian cancer treatment subgroups. The overall study: On average, approximately 14,000 reads and 7,000 to 8,500 unique TCR beta rearrangements were obtained per sample. General study results and limits: Higher neoantigen levels went with greater TCR clonal relatedness.

As for this clone: No antigen is known for it.

The repertoire was sequenced with immunoSEQ multiplex PCR; TCRdb's copy has only in-frame clones and lacks some. The data show 35,000 to 45,000 clones, 79% seen once. Per germline, CDR1 SGHNT and CDR2 YYREEE (reference sequence). V lost 3 bases to trimming and J lost 7 bases, with 11 bases between them. The CDR3 is 12 amino acids. The tumor samples were collected prior to definitive surgery or chemotherapy. The chain has TRBV5-4 and TRBJ2-7; no firm D call. Sequences were obtained from tumor tissue. This TCR derives from a human donor with high-grade serous ovarian cancer. CDR3 bases: TGTGCCAGCAGCTCTACGGTGGGAGAGCAGTACTTC. Translated, it gives CASSSTVGEQYF.